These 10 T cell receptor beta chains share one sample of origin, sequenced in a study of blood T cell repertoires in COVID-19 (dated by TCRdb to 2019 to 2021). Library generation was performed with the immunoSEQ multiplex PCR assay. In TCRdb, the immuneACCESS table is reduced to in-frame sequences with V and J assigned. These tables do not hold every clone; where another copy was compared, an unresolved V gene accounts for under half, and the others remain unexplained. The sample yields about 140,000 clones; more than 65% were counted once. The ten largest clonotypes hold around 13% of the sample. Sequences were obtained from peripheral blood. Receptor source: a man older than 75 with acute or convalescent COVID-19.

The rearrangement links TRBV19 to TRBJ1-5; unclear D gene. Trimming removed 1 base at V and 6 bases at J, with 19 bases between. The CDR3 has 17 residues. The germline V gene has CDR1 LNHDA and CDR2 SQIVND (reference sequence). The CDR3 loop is CASSIGHMEVGFQPQHF. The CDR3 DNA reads TGTGCCAGTAGTATAGGCCACATGGAGGTTGGGTTTCAGCCCCAGCATTTT. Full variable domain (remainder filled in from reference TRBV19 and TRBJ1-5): DGGITQSPKYLFRKEGQNVTLSCEQNLNHDAMYWYRQDPGQGLRLIYYSQIVNDFQKGDIAEGYSVSREKKESFPLTVTSAQKNPTAFYLCASSIGHMEVGFQPQHFGDGTRLSIL.

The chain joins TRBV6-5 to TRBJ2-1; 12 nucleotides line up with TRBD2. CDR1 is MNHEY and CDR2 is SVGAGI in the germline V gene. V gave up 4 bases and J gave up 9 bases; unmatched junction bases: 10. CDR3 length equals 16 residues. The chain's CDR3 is CASSLFASGGAGEQFF. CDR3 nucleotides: TGTGCCAGCAGTTTATTCGCTAGCGGGGGGGCCGGTGAGCAGTTCTTC.

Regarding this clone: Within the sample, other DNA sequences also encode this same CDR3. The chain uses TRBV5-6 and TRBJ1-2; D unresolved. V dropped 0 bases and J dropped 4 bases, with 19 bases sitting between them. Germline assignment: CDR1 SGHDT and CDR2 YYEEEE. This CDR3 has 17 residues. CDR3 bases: TGTGCCAGCAGCTTGGCCTCGCCGACTATCCGCATCTATGGCTACACCTTC. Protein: CASSLASPTIRIYGYTF.

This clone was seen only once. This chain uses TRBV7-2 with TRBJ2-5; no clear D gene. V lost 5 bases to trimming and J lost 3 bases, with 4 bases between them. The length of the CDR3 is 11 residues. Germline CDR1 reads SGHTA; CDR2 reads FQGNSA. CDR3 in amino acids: CASSREETQYF. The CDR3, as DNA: TGTGCCAGCAGCCGAGAAGAGACCCAGTACTTC.

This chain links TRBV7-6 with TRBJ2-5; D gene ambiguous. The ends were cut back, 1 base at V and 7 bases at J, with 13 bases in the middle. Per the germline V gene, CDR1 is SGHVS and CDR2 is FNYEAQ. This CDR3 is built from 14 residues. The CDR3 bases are TGTGCCAGCAGCTTAGAGCGTCCGACCTCGACCCAGTACTTC. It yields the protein CASSLERPTSTQYF.

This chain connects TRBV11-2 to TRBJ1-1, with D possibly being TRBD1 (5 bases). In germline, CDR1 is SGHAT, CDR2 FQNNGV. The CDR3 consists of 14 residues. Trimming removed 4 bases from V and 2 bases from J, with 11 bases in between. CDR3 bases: TGTGCCAGCAGCTCGGGACTGGCTAACACTGAAGCTTTCTTT. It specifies CASSSGLANTEAFF. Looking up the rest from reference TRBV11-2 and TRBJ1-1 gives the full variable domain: EAGVAQSPRYKIIEKRQSVAFWCNPISGHATLYWYQQILGQGPKLLIQFQNNGVVDDSQLPKDRFSAERLKGVDSTLKIQPAKLEDSAVYLCASSSGLANTEAFFGQGTRLTVV.

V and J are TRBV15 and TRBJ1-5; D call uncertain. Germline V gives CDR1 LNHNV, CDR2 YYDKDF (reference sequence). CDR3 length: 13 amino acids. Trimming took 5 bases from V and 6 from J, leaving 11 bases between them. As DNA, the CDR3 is TGTGCCACCAGCCTAGGGAGTGGTCAGCCCCAGCATTTT. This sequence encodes CATSLGSGQPQHF.

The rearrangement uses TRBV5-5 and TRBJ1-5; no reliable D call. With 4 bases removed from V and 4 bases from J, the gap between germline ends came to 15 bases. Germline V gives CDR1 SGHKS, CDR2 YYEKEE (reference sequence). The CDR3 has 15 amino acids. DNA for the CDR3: TGTGCCAGCAGCCCCCCGGGAGGGATGAATCAGCCCCAGCATTTT. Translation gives CASSPPGGMNQPQHF.

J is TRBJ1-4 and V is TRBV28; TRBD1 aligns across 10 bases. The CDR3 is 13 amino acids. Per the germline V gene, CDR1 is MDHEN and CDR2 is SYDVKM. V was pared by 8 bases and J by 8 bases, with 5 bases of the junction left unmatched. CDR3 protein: CASGDRGGEKLFF. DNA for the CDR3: TGTGCCAGCGGGGACAGGGGAGGCGAAAAACTGTTTTTT.

CDR3: CATSSTTPPIAGSYEQYF. CDR3 bases: TGTGCCACCAGCAGCACCACTCCCCCAATAGCGGGATCCTACGAGCAGTACTTC. The rearrangement joins TRBV15 to TRBJ2-7, with TRBD2 identical over 8 bases. The CDR3 has 18 amino acids. Germline-derived CDR1 and CDR2 are LNHNV and YYDKDF (reference sequence). The ends lost 3 bases at V and 1 base at J; junction bases unmatched: 14.